Described below is a single T cell receptor (beta chain) sequence and its context. This entry is derived from a study of blood T cell repertoires in COVID-19. Clones were read by immunoSEQ multiplex PCR, and TCRdb kept only the in-frame ones, dropping some. This sample has 150,000 to 200,000 clones; about four fifths occur once, and the top ten carry roughly 20%. The CDR3 contains 13 residues. V lost 3 bases and J lost 0, with 8 bases in between. The germline gives CDR1 GTSNPN, CDR2 SVGIG (reference sequence). Each participant's cohort was designated according to participant-reported clinical history.

The sequencing input was PBMCs or T cells enriched from blood (not recorded which). This receptor was taken from a man in his sixties who had recovered from COVID-19. The V and J genes are TRBV30 and TRBJ1-1; D remains ambiguous. This CDR3 reads CAWSGAVNTEAFF. The CDR3 DNA is TGTGCCTGGAGCGGTGCGGTGAACACTGAAGCTTTCTTT.